The sequence of this T cell receptor beta chain was determined in a study of T cells in Graves' hyperthyroidism and ophthalmopathy. Study-wide results and limits: Most expanded thyroid clonotypes above 0.001 also appeared in blood.

Trimming removed 1 base from V and 8 bases from J; junction bases left unmatched: 5. Looked up from germline, CDR1 is DFQATT and CDR2 is SNEGSKA (reference sequence). The CDR3 length is 14 residues. This clonotype was detected many times. The antigen is not known. TCR beta CDR3 sequences were amplified from RNA transcripts. HTBI primers were employed in a first-round RT-PCR of the TCR CDR3. TCRdb redid the calling of the multiplex PCR reads with MiXCR, one entry per CDR3 protein. The table has approximately 420,000 distinct CDR3 sequences, approximately 13% seen once. J is TRBJ1-4 and V is TRBV20-1; 9 nucleotides match TRBD1. Source material: blood. The sequence was collected from a woman under 30 with Graves' hyperthyroidism. The CDR3 DNA sequence: TGCAGTGCTAGAGTACAGGGGGCGGGCGAAAAACTGTTTTTT. It yields the protein CSARVQGAGEKLFF.